Below are 5 T cell receptor beta chains sequenced from a single sample in a study of T cell responses to AZD1222 COVID-19 vaccine. Profiled with immunoSEQ multiplex PCR; TCRdb holds only in-frame clones, not every one. The sample comprises roughly 100,000 clones, roughly nine tenths of which are singletons, and 35% to 50% rests with the top ten. The specimen comprised peripheral blood, sampled 28 days after the second AZD1222 dose. The receptor set was obtained from an adult who received the AZD1222 COVID-19 vaccine.

The chain is built from TRBV10-3 and TRBJ2-5; D is uncertain. Trimming stripped 2 bases from V and 2 bases from J, with 9 bases between. The germline V gene has CDR1 ENHRY and CDR2 SYGVKD. The CDR3 consists of 14 residues. The CDR3 nucleotides are TGTGCCATCAGTGAGCAAGCCGGGCAAGAGACCCAGTACTTC. It specifies CAISEQAGQETQYF.

This clone was detected a few times. The chain couples TRBV29-1 to TRBJ1-2; D is perhaps TRBD1 (5 bases). This CDR3 is 14 amino acids long. CDR1 and CDR2 from the germline V gene are SQVTM and ANQGSEA. V lost 3 bases to trimming and J lost 0 bases, with 11 bases between them. The CDR3 spells CSVEQGYPNYGYTF. DNA of the CDR3: TGCAGCGTTGAGCAGGGTTATCCTAACTATGGCTACACCTTC.

The chain joins TRBV23-1 to TRBJ1-3; 7 bases fit TRBD1. TRBV23-1 belongs to the ORF category, with a function that is uncertain. V trimming: 3 bases; J trimming: 0 bases; junction bases outside the gene matches: 8. CDR3 length: 17 residues. CDR3 DNA: TGCGCCAGCAGTCACCAGGGACAGCGATTCTCTGGAAACACCATATATTTT. Translated: CASSHQGQRFSGNTIYF.

This rearrangement joins TRBV3-1 (or the pseudogene TRBV3-2) to TRBJ2-1; perhaps TRBD2 as D (5 bases). Germline V gene lookup returns CDR1 LGHDT and CDR2 YNNKEL (reference sequence). The V and J ends lost 0 bases and 3 bases respectively, with 27 bases between them. The CDR3 runs 21 residues. The CDR3 spells CASSQDLAGKDADPVYNEQFF. In DNA form, the CDR3 reads TGTGCCAGCAGCCAAGATTTGGCGGGTAAGGACGCGGATCCAGTCTACAATGAGCAGTTCTTC.

V usage is TRBV5-4 and J usage is TRBJ2-5; D may be TRBD1 (5 bases). The V end lost 5 bases, the J end lost 5 bases, and 19 bases lay between the germline ends. The CDR3 sequence is 15 residues long. Germline V CDR1 and CDR2: SGHNT, YYREEE (reference sequence). CDR3 residues: CASRLGPLKGETQYF. CDR3 bases: TGTGCCAGCAGGTTAGGTCCGCTAAAGGGGGAGACCCAGTACTTC.